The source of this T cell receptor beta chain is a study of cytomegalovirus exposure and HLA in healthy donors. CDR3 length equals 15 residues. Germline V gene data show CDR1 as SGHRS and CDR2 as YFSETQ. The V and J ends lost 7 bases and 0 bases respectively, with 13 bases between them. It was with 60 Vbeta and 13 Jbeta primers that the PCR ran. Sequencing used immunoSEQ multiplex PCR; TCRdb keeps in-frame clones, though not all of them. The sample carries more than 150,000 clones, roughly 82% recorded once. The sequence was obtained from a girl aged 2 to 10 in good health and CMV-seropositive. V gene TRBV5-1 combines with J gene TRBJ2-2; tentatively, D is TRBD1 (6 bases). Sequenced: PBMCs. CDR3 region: CASGAGDANTGELFF. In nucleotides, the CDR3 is TGCGCCAGCGGCGCAGGGGACGCGAACACCGGGGAGCTGTTTTTT.